The T cell receptor beta chain described here comes from a study of a mutant IDH1 vaccine in newly diagnosed glioma. For the study at large: Vaccination of patients was performed eight times, in weeks 1, 3, 5, 7, 11, 15, 19 and 23. Patients arrived already treated with radiotherapy, temozolomide, or both, most having had both.

Time point defined: week 11, during vaccination. Vaccination used 300 ug of mutant IDH1 20-mer peptide per dose, with topical imiquimod. To note about this clone: No antigen is known for it.

The CDR3 is 14 amino acids. The germline V and J ends were trimmed by 3 bases and 7 bases, with 16 bases remaining between them. CDR1 is KGHSH, CDR2 LQKENI, per germline. TCRdb's table, derived via immunoSEQ multiplex PCR, lists solely in-frame clones and lacks some. The sample carries about 40,000 clones, around 83% recorded once. The TCR comes from a man between 35 and 55 years old with glioma. V usage is TRBV18 and J usage is TRBJ2-7; tentatively, D is TRBD2 (6 bases). This specimen consisted of PBMCs, obtained from a glioma patient whose treatment included an IDH1 peptide vaccine. DNA of the CDR3: TGTGCCAGCTCACCTTCGGATGGAGGGCGGGAGCAGTACTTC. Its protein is CASSPSDGGREQYF.